The 9 T cell receptor beta chains reported below all come from one sample, sequenced in a study of cytomegalovirus exposure and HLA in healthy donors. The PCR used 60 Vbeta and 13 Jbeta primers. TCRdb keeps only in-frame clones here, not all; method: immunoSEQ multiplex PCR. The sample lists approximately 110,000 clones, about 80% occurring once. The sequencing sample was made of PBMCs. These receptors were taken from a man aged 50 or older in good health and CMV-seropositive.

This clone was picked up a small number of times. The chain is built from TRBV2 and TRBJ2-7; 9 positions agree with TRBD2. Germline V gene lookup returns CDR1 SNHLY and CDR2 FYNNEI. There are 14 residues in the CDR3. V lost 2 bases, J lost 6 bases, and 5 bases stayed unmatched. CDR3 sequence: CASSELAGFSEQYF. The CDR3 DNA is TGTGCCAGCAGTGAACTAGCGGGATTCTCCGAGCAGTACTTC.

The gene calls are TRBV30 and TRBJ2-6, with a tentative D call TRBD1 (5 bases). Trimming removed 4 bases at V and 1 base at J, with 8 bases between. Germline CDR1 and CDR2: GTSNPN and SVGIG (reference sequence). This CDR3 region has 14 residues. DNA for the CDR3: TGTGCCTGGACGACAGAATCTGGGGCCAACGTCCTGACTTTC. It encodes CAWTTESGANVLTF.

This chain links TRBV5-1 with TRBJ1-1; D uncertain. V was pared by 1 base and J by 6 bases, with 10 bases between. Germline assignment: CDR1 SGHRS and CDR2 YFSETQ. The length of the CDR3 is 13 residues. Written as DNA, the CDR3 is TGCGCCAGCAGCTTGAATGCGTTTGCTGAAGCTTTCTTT. Amino acids: CASSLNAFAEAFF. Filled out from reference TRBV5-1 and TRBJ1-1, the complete variable domain reads KAGVTQTPRYLIKTRGQQVTLSCSPISGHRSVSWYQQTPGQGLQFLFEYFSETQRNKGNFPGRFSGRQFSNSRSEMNVSTLELGDSALYLCASSLNAFAEAFFGQGTRLTVV.

This chain links TRBV19 with TRBJ2-4; 8 bases map to TRBD1. V gave up 4 bases and J gave up 2 bases; unmatched junction bases: 4. The CDR3 length is 15 residues. Germline CDR1 reads LNHDA; CDR2 reads SQIVND (reference sequence). The CDR3 nucleotides read TGTGCCAGTAGTACAGGGGGCGCGACCAAAAACATTCAGTACTTC. Translating it yields CASSTGGATKNIQYF.

This clone was seen a single time. The J gene is TRBJ1-6, the V gene TRBV11-1; weak D call: TRBD1 (6 bases). CDR1 and CDR2 (germline): SGHAT, FQDESV (reference sequence). The CDR3 consists of 14 residues. V was pared by 5 bases and J by 4 bases, with 9 bases between. CDR3 DNA sequence: TGTGCCAGCAGCAAGACAGGTTATAATTCACCCCTCCACTTT. Translated, it gives CASSKTGYNSPLHF.

The sample holds one count of this clone. The rearrangement joins TRBV15 to TRBJ1-4; no clear D gene. Trimming removed 4 bases from V and 4 bases from J, with 13 bases in between. The CDR3 has 15 residues. Germline CDR1 and CDR2: LNHNV and YYDKDF (reference sequence). The CDR3 region has the DNA TGTGCCACCAGCATACTTTATGCCGGTAATGAAAAACTGTTTTTT. Its translation: CATSILYAGNEKLFF.

V and J are TRBV10-3 and TRBJ2-3, with TRBD2 identical over 7 bases. The CDR3 consists of 14 residues. V was clipped by 10 bases and J by 6 bases; unmatched bases: 13. Per germline, CDR1 ENHRY and CDR2 SYGVKD. The chain's CDR3 is CATRGSGSLDTQYF. In DNA form, the CDR3 reads TGTGCCACCCGGGGTAGCGGGTCCCTCGATACGCAGTATTTT.

The chain joins TRBV5-6 to TRBJ1-2, with 8 positions matching TRBD1. J was trimmed by 5 bases and V by 4 bases; bases with no gene match: 7. The length of the CDR3 is 14 residues. CDR1 is SGHDT and CDR2 is YYEEEE in the germline V gene. The CDR3 protein is CASSVTGVQYGYTF. CDR3 DNA sequence: TGTGCCAGCAGCGTGACAGGGGTACAATATGGCTACACCTTC.

This chain connects TRBV28 to TRBJ2-4, with TRBD1 matching 9 bases. This CDR3 contains 12 residues. Germline V gene sequence: CDR1 MDHEN, CDR2 SYDVKM. J was trimmed by 15 bases and V by 2 bases; bases with no gene match: 5. CDR3 residues: CASSLRGTGMYF. The CDR3 DNA follows: TGTGCCAGCAGTTTAAGGGGGACAGGGATGTACTTC.